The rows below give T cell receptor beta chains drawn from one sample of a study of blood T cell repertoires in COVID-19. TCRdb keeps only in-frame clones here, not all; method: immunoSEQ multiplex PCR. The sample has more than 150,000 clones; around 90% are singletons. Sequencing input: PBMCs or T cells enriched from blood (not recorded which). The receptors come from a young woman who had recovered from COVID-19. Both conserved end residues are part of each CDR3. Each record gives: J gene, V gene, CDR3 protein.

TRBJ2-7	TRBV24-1	CATSDPGTGGHEQYF
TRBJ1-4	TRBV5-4	CASSSTSGGAVNEKLFF
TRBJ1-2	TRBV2	CASRRGSSVWGYTF
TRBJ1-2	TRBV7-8	CASSSPGGRVYGYTF
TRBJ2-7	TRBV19	CASSIFGGGSYEQYF
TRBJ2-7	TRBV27	CASIRTGNPYEQYF
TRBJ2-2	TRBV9	CASSATGTGELFF
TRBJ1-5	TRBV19	CASSSTGWGNQPQHF
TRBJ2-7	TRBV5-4	CASSSLWQGASYEQYF
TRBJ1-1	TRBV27	CASKASGVNTEAFF
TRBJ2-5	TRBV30	CAWTYGDTLLETQYF
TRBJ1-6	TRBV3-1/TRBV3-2	CASSQVENSPLHF
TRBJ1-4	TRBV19	CASSTRTGEVNEKLFF
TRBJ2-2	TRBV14	CASSQGQGTGTGELFF
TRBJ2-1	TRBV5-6	CASSFRSGSNYNEQFF
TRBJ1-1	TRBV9	CASSVEGRVNTEAFF
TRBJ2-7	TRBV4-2	CASSPSLSGQTYEQYF
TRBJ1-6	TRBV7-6	CASSLTGGSSYNSPLHF
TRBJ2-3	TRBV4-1	CASSPRSGGTTADTDTQYF